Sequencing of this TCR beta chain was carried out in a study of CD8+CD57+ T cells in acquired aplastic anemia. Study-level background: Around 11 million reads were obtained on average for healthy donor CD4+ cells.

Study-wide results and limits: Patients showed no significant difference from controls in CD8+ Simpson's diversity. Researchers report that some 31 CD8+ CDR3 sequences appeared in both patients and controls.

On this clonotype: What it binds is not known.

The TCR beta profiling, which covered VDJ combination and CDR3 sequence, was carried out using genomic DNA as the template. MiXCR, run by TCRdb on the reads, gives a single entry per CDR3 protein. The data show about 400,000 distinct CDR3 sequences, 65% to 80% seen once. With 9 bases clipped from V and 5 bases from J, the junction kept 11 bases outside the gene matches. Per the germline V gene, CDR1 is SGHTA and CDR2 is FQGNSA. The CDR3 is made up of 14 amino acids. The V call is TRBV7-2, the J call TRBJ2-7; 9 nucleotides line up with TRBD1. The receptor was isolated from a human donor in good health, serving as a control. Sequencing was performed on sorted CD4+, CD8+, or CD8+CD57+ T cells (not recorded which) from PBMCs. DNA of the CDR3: TGTGCCAGTAGTCGGACAGGGGCCGCCAACGAGCAGTACTTC. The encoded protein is CASSRTGAANEQYF.